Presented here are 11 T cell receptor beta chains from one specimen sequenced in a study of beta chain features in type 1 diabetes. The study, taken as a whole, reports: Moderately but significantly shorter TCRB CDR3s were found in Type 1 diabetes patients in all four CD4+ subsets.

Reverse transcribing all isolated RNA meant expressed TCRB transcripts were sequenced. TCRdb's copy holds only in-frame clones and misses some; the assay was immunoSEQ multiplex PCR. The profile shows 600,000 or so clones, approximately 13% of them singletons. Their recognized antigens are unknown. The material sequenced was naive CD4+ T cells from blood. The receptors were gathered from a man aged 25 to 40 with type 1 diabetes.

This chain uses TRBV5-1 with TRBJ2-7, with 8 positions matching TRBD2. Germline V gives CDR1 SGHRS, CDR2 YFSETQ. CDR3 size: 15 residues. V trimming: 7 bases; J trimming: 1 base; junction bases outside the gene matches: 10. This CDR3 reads CASQNPGLGSYEQYF. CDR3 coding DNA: TGCGCCAGCCAGAACCCGGGACTAGGATCCTACGAGCAGTACTTC.

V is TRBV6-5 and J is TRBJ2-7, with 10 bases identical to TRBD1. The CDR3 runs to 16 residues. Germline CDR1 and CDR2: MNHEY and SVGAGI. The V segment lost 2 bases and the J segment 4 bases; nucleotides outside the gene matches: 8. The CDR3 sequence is CASSYHPGQGPYEQYF. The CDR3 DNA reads TGTGCCAGCAGTTACCATCCGGGACAGGGGCCGTACGAGCAGTACTTC.

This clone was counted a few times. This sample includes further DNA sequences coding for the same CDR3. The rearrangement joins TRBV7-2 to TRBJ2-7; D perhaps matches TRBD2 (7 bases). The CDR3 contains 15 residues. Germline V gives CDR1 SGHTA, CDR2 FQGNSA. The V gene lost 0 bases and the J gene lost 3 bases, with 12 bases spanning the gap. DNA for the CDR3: TGTGCCAGCAGCTTAGCAGGGGGGGGAAACTACGAGCAGTACTTC. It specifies CASSLAGGGNYEQYF.

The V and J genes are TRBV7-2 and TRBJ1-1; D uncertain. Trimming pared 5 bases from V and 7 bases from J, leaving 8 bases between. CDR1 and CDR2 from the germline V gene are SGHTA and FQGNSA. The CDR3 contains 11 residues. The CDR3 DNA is TGTGCCAGCAGCAAACAGCTTGAAGCTTTCTTT. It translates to CASSKQLEAFF. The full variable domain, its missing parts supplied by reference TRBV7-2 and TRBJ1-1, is GAGVSQSPSNKVTEKGKDVELRCDPISGHTALYWYRQSLGQGLEFLIYFQGNSAPDKSGLPSDRFSAERTGGSVSTLTIQRTQQEDSAVYLCASSKQLEAFFGQGTRLTVV.

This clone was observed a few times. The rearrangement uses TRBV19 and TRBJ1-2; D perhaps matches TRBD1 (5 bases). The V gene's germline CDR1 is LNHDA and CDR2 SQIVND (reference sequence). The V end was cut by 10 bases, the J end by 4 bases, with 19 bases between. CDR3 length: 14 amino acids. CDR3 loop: CATDRPDGGYGYTF. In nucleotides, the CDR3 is TGTGCCACCGACAGACCCGATGGTGGCTATGGCTACACCTTC.

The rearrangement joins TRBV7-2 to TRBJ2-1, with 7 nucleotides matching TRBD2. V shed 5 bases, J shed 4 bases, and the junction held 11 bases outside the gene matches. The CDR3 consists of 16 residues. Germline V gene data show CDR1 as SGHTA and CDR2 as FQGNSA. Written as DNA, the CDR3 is TGTGCCAGCAGCCAAGGACTCTCGGGGGGTTACAATGAGCAGTTCTTC. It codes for CASSQGLSGGYNEQFF.

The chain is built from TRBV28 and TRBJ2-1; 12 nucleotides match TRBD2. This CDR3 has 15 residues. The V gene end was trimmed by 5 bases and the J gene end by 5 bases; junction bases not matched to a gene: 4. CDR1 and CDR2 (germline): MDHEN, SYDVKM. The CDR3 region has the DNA TGTGCCAGCAGTGGACTAGCGGGATCAGACAATGAGCAGTTCTTC. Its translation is CASSGLAGSDNEQFF.

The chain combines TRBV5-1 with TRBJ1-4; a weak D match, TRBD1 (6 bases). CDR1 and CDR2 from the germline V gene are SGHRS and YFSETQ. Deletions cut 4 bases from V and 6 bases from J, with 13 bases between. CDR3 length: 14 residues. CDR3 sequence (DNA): TGCGCCAGCAGCCCGGGGGCGGTTGATGAAAAACTGTTTTTT. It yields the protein CASSPGAVDEKLFF.

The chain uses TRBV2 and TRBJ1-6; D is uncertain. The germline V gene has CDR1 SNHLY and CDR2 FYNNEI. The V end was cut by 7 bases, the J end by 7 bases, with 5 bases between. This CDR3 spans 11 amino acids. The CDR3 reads CASKGNSPLHF. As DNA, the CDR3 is TGTGCCAGCAAAGGGAATTCACCCCTCCACTTT.

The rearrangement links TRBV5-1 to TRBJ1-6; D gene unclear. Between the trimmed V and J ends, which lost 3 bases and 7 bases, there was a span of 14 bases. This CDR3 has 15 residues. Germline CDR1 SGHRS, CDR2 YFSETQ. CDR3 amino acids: CASSYSGSYNSPLHF. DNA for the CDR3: TGCGCCAGCAGCTATTCGGGATCGTACAATTCACCCCTCCACTTT.

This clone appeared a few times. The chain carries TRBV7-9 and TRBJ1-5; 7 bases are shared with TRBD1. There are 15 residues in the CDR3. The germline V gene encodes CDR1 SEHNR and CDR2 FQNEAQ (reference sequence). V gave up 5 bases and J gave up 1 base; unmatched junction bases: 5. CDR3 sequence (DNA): TGTGCCAGCAGCCAACAGGGGTTGAGCAATCAGCCCCAGCATTTT. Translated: CASSQQGLSNQPQHF.